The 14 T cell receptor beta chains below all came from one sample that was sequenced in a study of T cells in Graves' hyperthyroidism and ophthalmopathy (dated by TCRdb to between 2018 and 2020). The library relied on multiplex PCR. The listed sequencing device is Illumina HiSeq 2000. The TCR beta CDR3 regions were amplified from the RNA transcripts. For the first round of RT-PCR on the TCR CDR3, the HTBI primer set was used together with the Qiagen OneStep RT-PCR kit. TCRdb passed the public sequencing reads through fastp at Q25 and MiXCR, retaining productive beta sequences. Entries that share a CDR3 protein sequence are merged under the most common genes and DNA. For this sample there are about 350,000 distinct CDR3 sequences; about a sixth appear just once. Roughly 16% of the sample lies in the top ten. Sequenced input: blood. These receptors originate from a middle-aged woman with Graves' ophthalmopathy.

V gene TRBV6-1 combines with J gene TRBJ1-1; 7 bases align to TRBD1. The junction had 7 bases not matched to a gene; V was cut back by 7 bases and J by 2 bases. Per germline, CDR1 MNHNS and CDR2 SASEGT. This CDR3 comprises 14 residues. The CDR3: CASTPGQLNTEAFF. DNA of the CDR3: TGTGCCAGCACCCCGGGACAGTTAAACACTGAAGCTTTCTTT.

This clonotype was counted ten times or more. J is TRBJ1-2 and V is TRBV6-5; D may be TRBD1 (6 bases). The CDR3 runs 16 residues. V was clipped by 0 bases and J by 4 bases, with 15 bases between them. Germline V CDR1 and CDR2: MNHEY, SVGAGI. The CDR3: CASSYSTLGQFYGYTF. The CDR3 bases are TGTGCCAGCAGTTACTCGACACTAGGACAGTTCTATGGCTACACCTTC.

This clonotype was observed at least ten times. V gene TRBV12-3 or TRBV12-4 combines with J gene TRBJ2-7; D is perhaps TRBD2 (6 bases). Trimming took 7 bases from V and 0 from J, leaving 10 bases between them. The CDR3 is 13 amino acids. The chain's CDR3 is CASNLGGSYEQYF. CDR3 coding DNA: TGTGCCAGCAACTTGGGGGGCTCCTACGAGCAGTACTTC.

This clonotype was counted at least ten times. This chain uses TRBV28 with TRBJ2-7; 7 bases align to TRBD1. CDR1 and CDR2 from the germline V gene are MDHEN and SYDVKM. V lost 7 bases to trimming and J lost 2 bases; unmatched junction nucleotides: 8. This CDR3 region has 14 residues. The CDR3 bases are TGTGCCAGCAAAGACCTTCAGGGGGCCTACGAGCAGTACTTC. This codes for CASKDLQGAYEQYF.

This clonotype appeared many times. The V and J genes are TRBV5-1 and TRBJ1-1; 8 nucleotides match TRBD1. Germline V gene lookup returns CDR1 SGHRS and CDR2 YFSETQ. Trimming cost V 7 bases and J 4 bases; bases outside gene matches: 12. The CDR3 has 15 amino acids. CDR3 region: CASYGTGVFATEAFF. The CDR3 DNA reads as TGCGCCAGCTACGGGACAGGAGTTTTTGCCACTGAAGCTTTCTTT. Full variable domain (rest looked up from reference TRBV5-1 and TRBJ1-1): KAGVTQTPRYLIKTRGQQVTLSCSPISGHRSVSWYQQTPGQGLQFLFEYFSETQRNKGNFPGRFSGRQFSNSRSEMNVSTLELGDSALYLCASYGTGVFATEAFFGQGTRLTVV.

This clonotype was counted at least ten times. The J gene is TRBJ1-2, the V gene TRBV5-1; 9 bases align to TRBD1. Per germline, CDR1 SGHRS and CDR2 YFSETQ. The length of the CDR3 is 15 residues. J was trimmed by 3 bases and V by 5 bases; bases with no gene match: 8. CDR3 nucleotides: TGCGCCAGCAGACAGGGACAGGGTGCGGACTATGGCTACACCTTC. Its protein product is CASRQGQGADYGYTF.

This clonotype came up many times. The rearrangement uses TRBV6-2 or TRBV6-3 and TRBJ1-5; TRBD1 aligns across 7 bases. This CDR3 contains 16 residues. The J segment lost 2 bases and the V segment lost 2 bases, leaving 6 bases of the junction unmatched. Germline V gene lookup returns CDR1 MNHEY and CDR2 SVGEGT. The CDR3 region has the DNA TGTGCCAGCAGTTACCACGACAGGGCTGGCAATCAGCCCCAGCATTTT. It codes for CASSYHDRAGNQPQHF.

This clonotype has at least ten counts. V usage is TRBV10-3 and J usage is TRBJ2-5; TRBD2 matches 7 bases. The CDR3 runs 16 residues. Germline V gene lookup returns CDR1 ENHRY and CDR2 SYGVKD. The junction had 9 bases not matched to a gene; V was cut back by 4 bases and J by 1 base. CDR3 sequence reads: CAISGGGLGAQETQYF. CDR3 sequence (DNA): TGTGCCATCAGTGGGGGGGGACTGGGCGCCCAAGAGACCCAGTACTTC.

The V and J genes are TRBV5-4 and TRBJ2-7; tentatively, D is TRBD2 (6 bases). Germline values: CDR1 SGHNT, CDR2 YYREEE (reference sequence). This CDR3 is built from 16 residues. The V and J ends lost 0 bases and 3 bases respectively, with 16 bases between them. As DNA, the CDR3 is TGTGCCAGCAGCTTGGTTTCCTGGACTAAAAACTACGAGCAGTACTTC. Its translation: CASSLVSWTKNYEQYF.

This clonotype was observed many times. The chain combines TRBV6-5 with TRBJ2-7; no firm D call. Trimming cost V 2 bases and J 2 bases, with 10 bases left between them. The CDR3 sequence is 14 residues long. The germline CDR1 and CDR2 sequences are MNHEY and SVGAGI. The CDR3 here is CASSYSQETYEQYF. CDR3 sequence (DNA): TGTGCCAGCAGTTACAGCCAGGAGACCTACGAGCAGTACTTC.

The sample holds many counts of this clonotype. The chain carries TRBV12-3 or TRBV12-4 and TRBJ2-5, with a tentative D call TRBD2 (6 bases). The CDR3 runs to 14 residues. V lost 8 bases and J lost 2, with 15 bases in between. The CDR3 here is CASSKWGEQETQYF. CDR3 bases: TGTGCCAGCTCAAAATGGGGGGAACAAGAGACCCAGTACTTC.

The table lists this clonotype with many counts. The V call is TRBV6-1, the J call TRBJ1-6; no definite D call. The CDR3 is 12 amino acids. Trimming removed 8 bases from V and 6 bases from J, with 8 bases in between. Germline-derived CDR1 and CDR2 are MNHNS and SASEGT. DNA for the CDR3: TGTGCCAGCTCCCAGCTTAATTCACCCCTCCACTTT. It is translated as CASSQLNSPLHF.

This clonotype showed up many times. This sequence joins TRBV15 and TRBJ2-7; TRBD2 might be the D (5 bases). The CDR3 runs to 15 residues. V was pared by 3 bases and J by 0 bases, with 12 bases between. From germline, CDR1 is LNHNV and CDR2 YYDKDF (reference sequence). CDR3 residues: CATSRVRGSSYEQYF. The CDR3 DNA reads TGTGCCACCAGCAGGGTTCGGGGAAGCTCCTACGAGCAGTACTTC.

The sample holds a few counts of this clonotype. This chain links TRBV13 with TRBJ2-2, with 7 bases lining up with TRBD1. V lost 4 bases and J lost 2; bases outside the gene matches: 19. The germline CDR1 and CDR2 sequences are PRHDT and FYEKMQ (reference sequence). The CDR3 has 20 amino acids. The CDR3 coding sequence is TGTGCCAGCAGCTGCCAAGACAACCGGGACAGAAAATTCAACACCGGGGAGCTGTTTTTT. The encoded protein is CASSCQDNRDRKFNTGELFF.